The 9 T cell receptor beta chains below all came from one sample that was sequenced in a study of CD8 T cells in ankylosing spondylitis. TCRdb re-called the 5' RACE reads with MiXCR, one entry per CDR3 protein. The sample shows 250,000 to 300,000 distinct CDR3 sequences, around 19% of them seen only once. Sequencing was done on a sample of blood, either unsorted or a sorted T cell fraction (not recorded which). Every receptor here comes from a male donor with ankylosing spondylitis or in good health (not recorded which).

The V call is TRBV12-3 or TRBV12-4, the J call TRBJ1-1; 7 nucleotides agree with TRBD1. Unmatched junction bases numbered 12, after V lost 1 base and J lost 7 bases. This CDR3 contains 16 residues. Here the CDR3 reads CASSLEVAGGLSEAFF. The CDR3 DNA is TGTGCCAGCAGTTTAGAGGTGGCAGGGGGATTGAGTGAAGCTTTCTTT.

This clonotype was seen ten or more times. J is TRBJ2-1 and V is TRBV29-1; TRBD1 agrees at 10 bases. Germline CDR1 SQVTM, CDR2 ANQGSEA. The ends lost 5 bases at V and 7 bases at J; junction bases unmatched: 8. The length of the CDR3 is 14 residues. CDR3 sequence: CSVSPGTGVNEQFF. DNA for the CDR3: TGCAGCGTTAGTCCCGGGACAGGGGTAAATGAGCAGTTCTTC.

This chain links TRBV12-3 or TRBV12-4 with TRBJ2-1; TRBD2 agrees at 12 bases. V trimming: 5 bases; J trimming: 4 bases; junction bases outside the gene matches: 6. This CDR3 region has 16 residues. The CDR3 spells CASSQPGLAGYNEQFF. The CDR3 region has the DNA TGTGCCAGCAGTCAGCCGGGACTAGCGGGTTACAATGAGCAGTTCTTC.

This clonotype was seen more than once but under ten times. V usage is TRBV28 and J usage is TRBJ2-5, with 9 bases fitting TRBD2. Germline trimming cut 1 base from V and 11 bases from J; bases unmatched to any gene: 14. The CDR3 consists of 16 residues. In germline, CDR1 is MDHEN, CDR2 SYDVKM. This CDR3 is CASSLFGSAGGLKQYF. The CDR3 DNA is TGTGCCAGCAGTTTATTCGGTTCAGCGGGAGGTTTGAAACAGTACTTC.

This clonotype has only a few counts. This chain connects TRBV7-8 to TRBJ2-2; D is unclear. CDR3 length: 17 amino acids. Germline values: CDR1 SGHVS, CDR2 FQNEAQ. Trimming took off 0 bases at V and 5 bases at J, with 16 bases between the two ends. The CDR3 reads CASSLAVRTSGTGELFF. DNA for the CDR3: TGTGCCAGCAGCTTAGCGGTTAGGACGAGTGGGACCGGGGAGCTGTTTTTT. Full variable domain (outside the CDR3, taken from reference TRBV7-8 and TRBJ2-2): GAGVSQSPRYKVAKRGQDVALRCDPISGHVSLFWYQQALGQGPEFLTYFQNEAQLDKSGLPSDRFFAERPEGSVSTLKIQRTQQEDSAVYLCASSLAVRTSGTGELFFGEGSRLTVL.

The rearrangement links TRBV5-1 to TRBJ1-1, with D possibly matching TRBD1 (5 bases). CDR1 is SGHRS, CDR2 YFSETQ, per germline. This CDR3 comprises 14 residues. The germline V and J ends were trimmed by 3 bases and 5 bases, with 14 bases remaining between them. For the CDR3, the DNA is TGCGCCAGCAGCTCCGGCGGGGGGGTGACTGAAGCTTTCTTT. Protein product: CASSSGGGVTEAFF.

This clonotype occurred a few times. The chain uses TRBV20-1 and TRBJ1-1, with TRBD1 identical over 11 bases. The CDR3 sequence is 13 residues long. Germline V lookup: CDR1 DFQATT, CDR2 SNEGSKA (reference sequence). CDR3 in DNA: TGCAGGGGACAGGGGGACTTGAACACTGAAGCTTTCTTT. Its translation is CRGQGDLNTEAFF.

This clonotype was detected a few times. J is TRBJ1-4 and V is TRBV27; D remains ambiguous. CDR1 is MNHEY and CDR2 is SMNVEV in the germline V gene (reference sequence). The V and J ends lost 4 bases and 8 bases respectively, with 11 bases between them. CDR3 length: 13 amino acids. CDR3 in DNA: TGTGCCAGCAGTTGGGCACAAGGCGAAAAACTGTTTTTT. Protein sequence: CASSWAQGEKLFF.

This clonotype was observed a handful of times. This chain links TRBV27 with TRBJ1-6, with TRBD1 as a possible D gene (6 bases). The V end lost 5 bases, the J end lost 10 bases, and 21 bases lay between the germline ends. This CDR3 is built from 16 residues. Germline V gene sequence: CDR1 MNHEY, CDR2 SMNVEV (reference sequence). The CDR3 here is CASSINRVSRTSPLHF. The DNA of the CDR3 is TGTGCCAGCAGTATAAACAGGGTTTCCCGGACGTCACCCCTCCACTTT.